The present T cell receptor beta chain was sequenced within a study of vaccination and CD4 T cells after COVID-19. This clonotype was counted once. Antigen: not known. V lost 0 bases and J lost 6, with 10 bases in between. The germline gives CDR1 SGHDT, CDR2 YYEEEE. The CDR3 spans 15 residues. Sequenced with the Oncomine TCR Beta short-read assay was DNA taken from cultured CD4+ T cells. TCRdb reprocessed the PCR reads via MiXCR and lists one record per CDR3 protein. The repertoire includes around 8,100 distinct CDR3 sequences, 60% to 80% of them detected once, and about 20% sits in the top ten. Treatment reported: roughly ten-day PBMC culture with coronavirus spike peptide pools or control peptides (ViraFEST assay).

The rearrangement uses TRBV5-6 and TRBJ1-6, with D unclear. Sequencing was performed on cultured CD4+ T cells from blood, taken after SARS-CoV-2 vaccination. This receptor was obtained from a human donor with COVID-19. CDR3: CASSLAMGVNSPLHF. The CDR3 DNA is TGTGCCAGCAGCTTGGCAATGGGAGTTAATTCACCCCTCCACTTT.